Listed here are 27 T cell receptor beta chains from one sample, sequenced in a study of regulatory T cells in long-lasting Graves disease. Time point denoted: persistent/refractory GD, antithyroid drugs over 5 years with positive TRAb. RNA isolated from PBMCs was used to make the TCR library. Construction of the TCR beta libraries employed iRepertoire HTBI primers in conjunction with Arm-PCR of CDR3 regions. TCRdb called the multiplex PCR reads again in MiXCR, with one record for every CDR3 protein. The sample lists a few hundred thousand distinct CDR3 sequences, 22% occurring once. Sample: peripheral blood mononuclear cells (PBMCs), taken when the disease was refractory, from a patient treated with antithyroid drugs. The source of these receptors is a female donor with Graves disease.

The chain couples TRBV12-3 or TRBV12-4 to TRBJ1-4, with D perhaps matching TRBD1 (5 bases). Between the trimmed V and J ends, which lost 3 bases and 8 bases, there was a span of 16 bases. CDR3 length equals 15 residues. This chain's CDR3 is CASSFGGVHGEKLFF. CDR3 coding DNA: TGTGCCAGCAGTTTCGGGGGGGTCCATGGCGAAAAACTGTTTTTT.

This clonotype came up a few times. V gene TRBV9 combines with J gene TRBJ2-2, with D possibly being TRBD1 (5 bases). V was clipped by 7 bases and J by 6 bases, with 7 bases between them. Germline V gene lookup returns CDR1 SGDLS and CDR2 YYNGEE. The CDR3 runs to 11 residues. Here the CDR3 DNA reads TGTGCCAGCGAGACAGCCGGGGAGCTGTTTTTT. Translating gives CASETAGELFF.

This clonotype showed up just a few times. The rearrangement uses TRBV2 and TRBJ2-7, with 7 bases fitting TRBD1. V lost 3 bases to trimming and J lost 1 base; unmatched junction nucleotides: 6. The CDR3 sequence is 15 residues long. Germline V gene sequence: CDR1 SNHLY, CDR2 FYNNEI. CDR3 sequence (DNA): TGTGCCAGCAGTGATAAATGGGACAGTTCCTACGAGCAGTACTTC. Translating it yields CASSDKWDSSYEQYF.

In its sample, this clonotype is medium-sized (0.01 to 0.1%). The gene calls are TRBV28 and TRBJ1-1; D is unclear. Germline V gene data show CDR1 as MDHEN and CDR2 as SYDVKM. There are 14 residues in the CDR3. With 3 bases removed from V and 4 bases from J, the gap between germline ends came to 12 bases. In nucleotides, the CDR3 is TGTGCCAGCAGTTTGCGCGCAGAAACCACTGAAGCTTTCTTT. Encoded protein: CASSLRAETTEAFF. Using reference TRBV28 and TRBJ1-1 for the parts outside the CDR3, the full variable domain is DVKVTQSSRYLVKRTGEKVFLECVQDMDHENMFWYRQDPGLGLRLIYFSYDVKMKEKGDIPEGYSVSREKKERFSLILESASTNQTSMYLCASSLRAETTEAFFGQGTRLTVV.

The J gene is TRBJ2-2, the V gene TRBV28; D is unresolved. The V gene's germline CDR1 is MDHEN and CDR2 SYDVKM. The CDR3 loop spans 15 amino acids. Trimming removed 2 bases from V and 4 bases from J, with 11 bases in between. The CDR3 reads CASSLNWGSTGELFF. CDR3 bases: TGTGCCAGCAGTTTAAATTGGGGTTCCACCGGGGAGCTGTTTTTT.

CDR3 nucleotides: TGTGCCAGCAGGGGGGATTCATATTCACCCCTCCACTTT. This translates into CASRGDSYSPLHF. V gene TRBV27 combines with J gene TRBJ1-6; the D gene is possibly TRBD1 (5 bases). The CDR3 consists of 13 residues. Between the trimmed V and J ends, which lost 6 bases and 8 bases, there was a span of 11 bases. Germline CDR1 reads MNHEY; CDR2 reads SMNVEV (reference sequence).

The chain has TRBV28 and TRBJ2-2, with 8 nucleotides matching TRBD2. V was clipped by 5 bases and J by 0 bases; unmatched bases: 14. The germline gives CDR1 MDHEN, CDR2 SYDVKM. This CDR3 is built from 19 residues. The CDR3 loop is CASSPSSTSEKPNTGELFF. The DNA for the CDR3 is TGTGCCAGCAGTCCCTCCTCGACTAGCGAAAAACCGAACACCGGGGAGCTGTTTTTT.

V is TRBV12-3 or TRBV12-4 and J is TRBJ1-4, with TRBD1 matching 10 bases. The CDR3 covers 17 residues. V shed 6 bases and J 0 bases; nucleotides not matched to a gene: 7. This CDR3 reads CASSLLGQGSTNEKLFF. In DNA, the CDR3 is TGTGCCAGCAGCCTGTTGGGACAGGGGTCAACTAATGAAAAACTGTTTTTT.

The CDR3 nucleotides read TGTGCCAGTAGTCCGGGACAGGCAGACAATCAGCCCCAGCATTTT. This sequence encodes CASSPGQADNQPQHF. The chain carries TRBV19 and TRBJ1-5; 8 bases line up with TRBD1. The V and J ends lost 5 bases and 3 bases, in that order; junction bases with no gene match: 6. The CDR3 runs to 15 residues. The germline V gene encodes CDR1 LNHDA and CDR2 SQIVND (reference sequence).

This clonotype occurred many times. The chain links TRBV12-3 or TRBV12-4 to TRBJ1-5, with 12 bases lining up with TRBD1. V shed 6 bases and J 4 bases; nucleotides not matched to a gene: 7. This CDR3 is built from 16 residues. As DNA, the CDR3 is TGTGCCAGCAGAGCCGGGACAGGGGGCAAGAATCAGCCCCAGCATTTT. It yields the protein CASRAGTGGKNQPQHF.

The CDR3 sequence is CASSLSGAFTGELFF. Written as DNA, the CDR3 is TGTGCCAGCAGTTTAAGCGGAGCTTTCACCGGGGAGCTGTTTTTT. V gene TRBV28 combines with J gene TRBJ2-2; possibly TRBD2 for D (5 bases). Germline values: CDR1 MDHEN, CDR2 SYDVKM. This CDR3 contains 15 residues. V lost 2 bases and J 4 bases, leaving 11 bases between the germline ends.

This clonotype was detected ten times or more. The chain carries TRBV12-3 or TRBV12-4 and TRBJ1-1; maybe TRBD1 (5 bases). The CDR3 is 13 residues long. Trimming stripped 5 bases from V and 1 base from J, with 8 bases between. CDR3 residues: CASSGGENTEAFF. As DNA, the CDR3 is TGTGCCAGCAGTGGGGGAGAGAACACTGAAGCTTTCTTT.

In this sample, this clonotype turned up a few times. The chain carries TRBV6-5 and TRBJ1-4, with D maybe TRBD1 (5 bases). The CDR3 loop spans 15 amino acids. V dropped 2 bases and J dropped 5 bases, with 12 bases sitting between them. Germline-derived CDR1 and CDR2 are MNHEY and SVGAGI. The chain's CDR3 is CASSYGGGRNEKLFF. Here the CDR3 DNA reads TGTGCCAGCAGTTACGGGGGGGGACGAAATGAAAAACTGTTTTTT.

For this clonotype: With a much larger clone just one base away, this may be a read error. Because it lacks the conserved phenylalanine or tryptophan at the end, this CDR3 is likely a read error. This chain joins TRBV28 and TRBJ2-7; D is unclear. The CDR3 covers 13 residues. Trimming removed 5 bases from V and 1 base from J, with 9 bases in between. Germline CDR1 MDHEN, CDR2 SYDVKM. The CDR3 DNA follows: TGTGCCAGCAGTCTCCCCTCGTCCTACGAGCAGTACCTC. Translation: CASSLPSSYEQYL.

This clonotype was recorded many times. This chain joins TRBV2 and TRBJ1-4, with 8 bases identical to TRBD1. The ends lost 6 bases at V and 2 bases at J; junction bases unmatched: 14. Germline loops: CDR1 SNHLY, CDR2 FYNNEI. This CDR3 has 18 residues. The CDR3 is CASRPPGTGTHTNEKLFF. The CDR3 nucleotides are TGTGCCAGCAGACCCCCCGGGACAGGCACCCATACTAATGAAAAACTGTTTTTT.

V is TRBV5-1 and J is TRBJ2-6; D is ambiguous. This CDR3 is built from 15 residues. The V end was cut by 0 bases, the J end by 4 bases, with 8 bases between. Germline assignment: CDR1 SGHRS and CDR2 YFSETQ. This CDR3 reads CASSLGQGGANVLTF. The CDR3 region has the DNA TGCGCCAGCAGCTTGGGGCAAGGCGGGGCCAACGTCCTGACTTTC.

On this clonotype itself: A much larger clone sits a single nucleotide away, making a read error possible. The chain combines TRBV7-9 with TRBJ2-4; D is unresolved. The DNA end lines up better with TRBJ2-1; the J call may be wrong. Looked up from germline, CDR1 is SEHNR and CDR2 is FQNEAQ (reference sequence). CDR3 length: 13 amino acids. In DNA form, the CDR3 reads TGTGCCAGCAGCTTAATCAATTCCTACGAGCAGTTCTTC. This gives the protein CASSLINSYEQFF.

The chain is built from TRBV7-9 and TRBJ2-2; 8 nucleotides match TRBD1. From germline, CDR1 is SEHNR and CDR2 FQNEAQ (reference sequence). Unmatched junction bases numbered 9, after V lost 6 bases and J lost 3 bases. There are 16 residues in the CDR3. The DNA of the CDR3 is TGTGCCAGCAGTAAGTGGACAGGGCCTTACACCGGGGAGCTGTTTTTT. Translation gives CASSKWTGPYTGELFF.

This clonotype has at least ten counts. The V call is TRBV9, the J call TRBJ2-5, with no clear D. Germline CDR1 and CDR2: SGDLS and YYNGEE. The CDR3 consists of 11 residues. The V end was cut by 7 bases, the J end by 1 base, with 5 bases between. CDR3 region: CASGRQETQYF. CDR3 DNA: TGTGCCAGCGGGCGCCAAGAGACCCAGTACTTC.

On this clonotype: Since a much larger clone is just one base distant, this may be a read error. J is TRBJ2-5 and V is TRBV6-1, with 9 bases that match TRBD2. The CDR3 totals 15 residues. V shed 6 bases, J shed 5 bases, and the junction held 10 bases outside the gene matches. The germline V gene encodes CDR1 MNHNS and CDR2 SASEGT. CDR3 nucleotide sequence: TGTGCCAGCAGGGTAGCGGGAGTGCCGGGGGAGACCCAGTACTTC. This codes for CASRVAGVPGETQYF.

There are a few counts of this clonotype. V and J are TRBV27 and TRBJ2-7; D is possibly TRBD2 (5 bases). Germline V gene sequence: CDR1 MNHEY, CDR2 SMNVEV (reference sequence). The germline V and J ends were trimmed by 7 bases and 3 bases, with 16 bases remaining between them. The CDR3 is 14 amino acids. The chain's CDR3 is CASKALYEGYEQYF. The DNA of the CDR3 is TGTGCCAGCAAGGCCCTCTATGAGGGCTACGAGCAGTACTTC.

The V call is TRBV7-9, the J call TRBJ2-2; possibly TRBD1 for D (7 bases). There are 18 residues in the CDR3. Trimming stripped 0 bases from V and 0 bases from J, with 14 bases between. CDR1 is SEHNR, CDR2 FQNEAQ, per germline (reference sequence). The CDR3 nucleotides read TGTGCCAGCAGCTTAGCGAGGGGCGGGACAGCGAACACCGGGGAGCTGTTTTTT. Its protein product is CASSLARGGTANTGELFF.

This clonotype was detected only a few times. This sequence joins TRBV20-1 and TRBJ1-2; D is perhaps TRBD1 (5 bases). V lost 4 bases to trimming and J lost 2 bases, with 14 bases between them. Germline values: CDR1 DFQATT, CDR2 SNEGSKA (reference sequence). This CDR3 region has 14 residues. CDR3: CSAIVREVNYGYTF. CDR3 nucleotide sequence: TGCAGTGCTATTGTCAGGGAGGTAAACTATGGCTACACCTTC.

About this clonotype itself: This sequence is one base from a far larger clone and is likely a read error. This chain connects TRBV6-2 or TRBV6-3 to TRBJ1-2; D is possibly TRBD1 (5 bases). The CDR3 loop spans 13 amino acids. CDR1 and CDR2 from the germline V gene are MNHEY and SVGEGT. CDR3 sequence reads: CAGSPQGGYGYTF. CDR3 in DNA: TGTGCCGGCAGTCCGCAGGGAGGCTATGGCTACACCTTC.

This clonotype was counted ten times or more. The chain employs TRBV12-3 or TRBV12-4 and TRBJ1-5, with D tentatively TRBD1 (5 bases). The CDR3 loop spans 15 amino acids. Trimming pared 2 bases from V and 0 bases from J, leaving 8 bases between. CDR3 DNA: TGTGCCAGCAGTTTAATAGGGGTTAGCAATCAGCCCCAGCATTTT. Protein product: CASSLIGVSNQPQHF.

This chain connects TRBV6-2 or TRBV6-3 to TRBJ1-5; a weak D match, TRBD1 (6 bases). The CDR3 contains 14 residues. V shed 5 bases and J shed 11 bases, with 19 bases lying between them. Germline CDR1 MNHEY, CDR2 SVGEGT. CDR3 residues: CASSEGTRVLAQHF. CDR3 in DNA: TGTGCCAGCAGTGAAGGGACACGGGTTTTGGCCCAGCATTTT.

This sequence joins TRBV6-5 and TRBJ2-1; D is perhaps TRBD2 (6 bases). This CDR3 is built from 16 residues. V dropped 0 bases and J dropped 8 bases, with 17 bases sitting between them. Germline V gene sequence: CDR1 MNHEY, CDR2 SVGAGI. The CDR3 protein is CASSYSRDSTAHEQFF. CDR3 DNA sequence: TGTGCCAGCAGTTACTCTAGGGACTCTACGGCGCATGAGCAGTTCTTC.